This TCR beta chain was identified during a study of T cell changes during pregnancy in multiple sclerosis. The germline V and J ends were trimmed by 2 bases and 6 bases, with 7 bases remaining between them. Germline V CDR1 and CDR2: LNHNV, YYDKDF (reference sequence). The CDR3 is 13 residues long. Some clones are missing from TCRdb's copy, which holds only in-frame ones; the method was immunoSEQ multiplex PCR. The data show about 20,000 clones, 70% to 90% seen once. The sequence came from a female donor in good health, enrolled as a control in a pregnancy study. The rearrangement uses TRBV15 and TRBJ1-4; D possibly corresponds to TRBD1 (5 bases). Sequenced here: CD8+ T cells from peripheral blood mononuclear cells, sampled in the second trimester of pregnancy. CDR3 in DNA: TGTGCCACCAGCAGACAGGGCGATGAAAAACTGTTTTTT. Encoded protein: CATSRQGDEKLFF.